A single sample gave rise to the 15 T cell receptor beta chains below, sequenced in a study of T cells in Graves' hyperthyroidism and ophthalmopathy. Amplified TCR beta CDR3 regions derived from RNA transcripts. The HTBI primer set served for first-round RT-PCR of the TCR CDR3. TCRdb reprocessed the multiplex PCR reads via MiXCR and lists one record per CDR3 protein. The sample lists nearly 600,000 distinct CDR3 sequences; 13% to 15% were seen once. The sequenced sample was blood. These receptors all come from a woman in her late teens or twenties with Graves' ophthalmopathy.

This clonotype was seen repeatedly, ten times or more. CDR3 amino acids: CASSLGAGEAFF. As DNA, the CDR3 is TGTGCCAGCAGCTTAGGGGCAGGGGAAGCTTTCTTT. The V gene is TRBV7-3, the J gene TRBJ1-1, with a tentative D call TRBD1 (5 bases). Germline CDR1 reads SGHTA; CDR2 reads FQGTGA. Trimming took off 2 bases at V and 8 bases at J, with 9 bases between the two ends. This CDR3 spans 12 amino acids.

This clonotype was observed at least ten times. The chain employs TRBV27 and TRBJ1-2; 10 bases are a match to TRBD1. The CDR3 consists of 15 residues. Germline loops: CDR1 MNHEY, CDR2 SMNVEV (reference sequence). V was clipped by 5 bases and J by 6 bases; unmatched bases: 9. CDR3 amino acids: CASSPGTGVLNGYTF. Here the CDR3 DNA reads TGTGCCAGCAGTCCCGGGACAGGGGTTCTCAATGGCTACACCTTC.

The chain employs TRBV19 and TRBJ2-1; D might be TRBD1 (5 bases). V was shortened by 6 bases and J by 4 bases, with 10 bases between the two germline ends. CDR3 length: 13 amino acids. The V gene's germline CDR1 is LNHDA and CDR2 SQIVND (reference sequence). The CDR3 loop reads CASRTDSYNEQFF. CDR3 DNA sequence: TGTGCCAGTAGGACCGACAGTTACAATGAGCAGTTCTTC. Looking up the rest from reference TRBV19 and TRBJ2-1 gives the full variable domain: DGGITQSPKYLFRKEGQNVTLSCEQNLNHDAMYWYRQDPGQGLRLIYYSQIVNDFQKGDIAEGYSVSREKKESFPLTVTSAQKNPTAFYLCASRTDSYNEQFFGPGTRLTVL.

The genes are TRBV20-1 and TRBJ2-1, with 11 bases lining up with TRBD2. V trimming: 1 base; J trimming: 4 bases; junction bases outside the gene matches: 6. Germline V gives CDR1 DFQATT, CDR2 SNEGSKA (reference sequence). This CDR3 comprises 16 residues. In DNA form, the CDR3 reads TGCAGTGCTAGAGTTCTAGCGGGAGGAAATTACAATGAGCAGTTCTTC. Its translation is CSARVLAGGNYNEQFF.

This clonotype came up many times. The chain carries TRBV13 and TRBJ2-3, with 9 nucleotides matching TRBD2. The CDR3 runs 14 residues. V gave up 6 bases and J gave up 6 bases; unmatched junction bases: 7. Germline-derived CDR1 and CDR2 are PRHDT and FYEKMQ (reference sequence). CDR3: CASSPGTSSDTQYF. CDR3 DNA: TGTGCCAGCAGTCCCGGGACTAGCAGCGATACGCAGTATTTT.

This clonotype was seen repeatedly, ten times or more. The rearrangement links TRBV7-8 to TRBJ2-7, with D hard to call. Trimming shortened V by 5 bases and J by 4 bases, and 18 bases separated the two germline ends. The CDR3 is made up of 15 amino acids. CDR1 is SGHVS and CDR2 is FQNEAQ in the germline V gene. The CDR3 region is CASSILSSGPYEQYF. DNA of the CDR3: TGTGCCAGCAGCATACTATCCTCCGGTCCATACGAGCAGTACTTC.

V is TRBV7-2 and J is TRBJ2-5, with 8 nucleotides matching TRBD1. This CDR3 is 15 amino acids long. The germline V gene encodes CDR1 SGHTA and CDR2 FQGNSA. Germline trimming cut 5 bases from V and 5 bases from J; bases unmatched to any gene: 10. This CDR3 reads CASSPYQGALETQYF. The CDR3 DNA is TGTGCCAGCAGCCCCTATCAGGGGGCGTTGGAGACCCAGTACTTC.

Ten or more counts support this clonotype. This rearrangement joins TRBV27 to TRBJ2-7; D not resolved. V gave up 3 bases and J gave up 4 bases, with 13 bases separating them. The length of the CDR3 is 14 residues. Germline CDR1 reads MNHEY; CDR2 reads SMNVEV (reference sequence). The CDR3 coding sequence is TGTGCCAGCAGTTTTGGGGTCCTTTCTTACGAGCAGTACTTC. Translated: CASSFGVLSYEQYF.

This clonotype has just a few counts. The chain combines TRBV18 with TRBJ2-1; 9 bases agree with TRBD2. Per the germline V gene, CDR1 is KGHSH and CDR2 is LQKENI. After removal of 2 bases from V and 4 bases from J, the junction contained 9 bases not matched to a gene. CDR3 size: 17 residues. CDR3 sequence: CASSPLPLREGYNEQFF. DNA for the CDR3: TGTGCCAGCTCACCATTGCCGTTGCGGGAGGGGTACAATGAGCAGTTCTTC.

This clonotype was seen repeatedly, ten times or more. V usage is TRBV7-6 and J usage is TRBJ1-5; D is uncertain. In germline, CDR1 is SGHVS, CDR2 FNYEAQ. The ends were cut back, 6 bases at V and 5 bases at J, with 11 bases in the middle. The CDR3 sequence is 13 residues long. This chain's CDR3 is CASSPLYDQPQHF. The DNA for the CDR3 is TGTGCCAGCAGTCCCCTTTATGATCAGCCCCAGCATTTT.

This clonotype came up a few times. This chain uses TRBV19 with TRBJ2-5, with D possibly being TRBD2 (5 bases). Trimming cost V 5 bases and J 7 bases, with 11 bases left between them. The CDR3 contains 12 residues. CDR1 and CDR2 from the germline V gene are LNHDA and SQIVND (reference sequence). The CDR3 DNA sequence: TGTGCCAGTAGTCCGGGCGGGTGGACCCAGTACTTC. Protein product: CASSPGGWTQYF.

This clonotype was counted at least ten times. The chain has TRBV12-3 or TRBV12-4 and TRBJ2-7, with 8 bases fitting TRBD1. Trimming took 1 base from V and 7 from J; bases not matched to a gene: 6. This CDR3 contains 14 residues. This chain's CDR3 is CASSLVQGAGEQYF. CDR3 sequence (DNA): TGTGCCAGCAGTTTAGTGCAGGGGGCAGGGGAGCAGTACTTC.

Remarks on this clonotype: A much more abundant neighbour one base away suggests this may be a read error. The V and J genes are TRBV12-3 or TRBV12-4 and TRBJ2-5; 11 nucleotides match TRBD2. The CDR3 extends over 15 amino acids. The ends lost 3 bases at V and 7 bases at J; junction bases unmatched: 7. CDR3 region: CASSFLAGGPGTQYF. The CDR3 DNA reads as TGTGCCAGCAGTTTCTTAGCGGGAGGGCCGGGGACCCAGTACTTC.

This rearrangement joins TRBV2 to TRBJ2-1, with 11 nucleotides matching TRBD2. The junction had 7 bases not matched to a gene; V was cut back by 6 bases and J by 3 bases. The germline CDR1 and CDR2 sequences are SNHLY and FYNNEI. The CDR3 loop spans 16 amino acids. The CDR3 here is CASRTGTSGGYNEQFF. CDR3 nucleotides: TGTGCCAGCAGAACCGGGACTAGCGGAGGCTACAATGAGCAGTTCTTC.

This clonotype occurred many times. V and J are TRBV6-6 and TRBJ1-1; D may be TRBD1 (5 bases). This CDR3 has 14 residues. Germline CDR1 is MNHNY and CDR2 is SVGAGI (reference sequence). V lost 2 bases, J lost 1 base, and 8 bases lay in between. The CDR3 sequence: CASSYQGRNTEAFF. The CDR3 coding sequence is TGTGCCAGCAGTTACCAGGGAAGGAACACTGAAGCTTTCTTT.